The 9 T cell receptor beta chains presented below share a single source sample, sequenced in a study of shared clonotypes between healthy human individuals. The method was immunoSEQ multiplex PCR; TCRdb's version includes in-frame clones alone and lacks a portion of them. Altogether roughly 2 million clones are present, 85% to 95% being singletons, with the ten largest covering under 0.15%. The sequenced sample was naive CD4+ T cells sorted from blood. Described subset: CD45RA+ positively selected. All receptors derive from a man aged 18 to 29 in good health.

The chain recombines TRBV5-1 with TRBJ2-7, with 8 bases matching TRBD1. V was clipped by 4 bases and J by 6 bases; unmatched bases: 9. This CDR3 has 14 residues. CDR1 is SGHRS, CDR2 YFSETQ, per germline. This CDR3 is CASSPLGQGREQYF. Written as DNA, the CDR3 is TGCGCCAGCAGCCCATTAGGACAGGGACGCGAGCAGTACTTC.

Only one count was recorded for this clone. This rearrangement joins TRBV5-4 to TRBJ2-3; no clear D gene. CDR1 and CDR2 (germline): SGHNT, YYREEE (reference sequence). Trimming cost V 4 bases and J 4 bases, with 10 bases left between them. The CDR3 is 13 residues long. The CDR3 nucleotides read TGTGCCAGCAGCCGGGCCCAGGCAGATACGCAGTATTTT. The encoded protein is CASSRAQADTQYF.

The V and J genes are TRBV6-5 and TRBJ2-2, with D perhaps TRBD1 (6 bases). Deletions cut 5 bases from V and 4 bases from J, with 8 bases between. The CDR3 contains 13 residues. CDR1 is MNHEY, CDR2 SVGAGI, per germline. CDR3 sequence: CASSRGFTGELFF. The CDR3 DNA follows: TGTGCCAGCAGTAGGGGGTTCACCGGGGAGCTGTTTTTT.

The V gene is TRBV18, the J gene TRBJ2-3, with D hard to call. CDR1 and CDR2 (germline): KGHSH, LQKENI. Trimming took 3 bases from V and 0 from J, leaving 10 bases between them. This CDR3 is built from 15 residues. CDR3 protein: CASSPFAPSTDTQYF. The CDR3 nucleotides read TGTGCCAGCTCACCGTTCGCCCCTAGCACAGATACGCAGTATTTT.

The chain is built from TRBV5-4 and TRBJ1-3, with D perhaps TRBD1 (5 bases). Trimming shortened V by 4 bases and J by 4 bases, and 15 bases separated the two germline ends. The germline V gene has CDR1 SGHNT and CDR2 YYREEE (reference sequence). The CDR3 runs 15 residues. The CDR3 here is CASSPGAGGGNTIYF. In DNA, the CDR3 is TGTGCCAGCAGCCCTGGGGCAGGTGGGGGAAACACCATATATTTT.

The chain carries TRBV5-8 and TRBJ2-2; D might be TRBD1 (5 bases). Trimming shortened V by 0 bases and J by 6 bases, and 6 bases separated the two germline ends. The CDR3 extends over 13 amino acids. CDR1 and CDR2 from the germline V gene are SGHTS and YDEGEE. The CDR3 coding sequence is TGTGCCAGCAGCTTGGTCAGGGCCGGGGAGCTGTTTTTT. It encodes CASSLVRAGELFF.

In its sample, this clone was seen once. This chain connects TRBV7-9 to TRBJ2-3; 8 bases are a match to TRBD1. Germline assignment: CDR1 SEHNR and CDR2 FQNEAQ (reference sequence). The trim removed 5 bases at V and 6 bases at J, leaving 7 bases unmatched. The CDR3 is 14 residues long. DNA for the CDR3: TGTGCCAGCAGCCGGACAGGGCGGGATGATACGCAGTATTTT. The encoded protein is CASSRTGRDDTQYF. The full variable domain, rest sourced from reference TRBV7-9 and TRBJ2-3, is DTGVSQNPRHKITKRGQNVTFRCDPISEHNRLYWYRQTLGQGPEFLTYFQNEAQLEKSRLLSDRFSAERPKGSFSTLEIQRTEQGDSAMYLCASSRTGRDDTQYFGPGTRLTVL.

V is TRBV6-5 and J is TRBJ1-2, with 7 positions matching TRBD1. CDR1 is MNHEY and CDR2 is SVGAGI in the germline V gene. Trimming at V came to 5 bases and at J to 4 bases, leaving 4 bases not matched to a gene. The CDR3 extends over 13 amino acids. CDR3 nucleotide sequence: TGTGCCAGCAGTAGGGACAGACTCTATGGCTACACCTTC. Protein product: CASSRDRLYGYTF.

The rearrangement links TRBV7-2 to TRBJ1-1; D is unresolved. The CDR3 is 13 amino acids. The V gene's germline CDR1 is SGHTA and CDR2 FQGNSA. V lost 5 bases, J lost 0 bases, and 7 bases lay in between. CDR3 DNA sequence: TGTGCCAGCAGCCCAACGGTGAACACTGAAGCTTTCTTT. Residues: CASSPTVNTEAFF.